This TCR beta chain derives from a study of breast tumors, draining lymph nodes, adjacent tissues. Whole-study findings and limits: Tumor repertoires ranked between lymph nodes and nontumor tissue in diversity, with V and J gene preferences.

This clonotype was counted ten times or more. Its cognate antigen is unknown. Samples came from axillary lymph nodes draining the breast cancer. TCRdb analysed the multiplex PCR reads with MiXCR anew, one entry per CDR3 protein. The sample yields about 140,000 distinct CDR3 sequences, more than 20% seen once. The sequence was collected from a female donor with breast cancer. Some clones in this sample may be carry-over from other donors' samples. Specimen: axillary lymph node tissue.

The DNA of the CDR3 is TGTGCCAGTACCGGACAGGACGAGCAGTACTTC. Translation gives CASTGQDEQYF. The chain links TRBV6-5 to TRBJ2-7; TRBD1 matches at 7 bases. The CDR3 extends over 11 amino acids. In germline, CDR1 is MNHEY, CDR2 SVGAGI. V shed 9 bases, J shed 5 bases, and the junction held 4 bases outside the gene matches.